These 17 T cell receptor beta chains share one sample of origin, sequenced in a study of T-cell memory formation after mild COVID-19. A single record per CDR3 protein comes from TCRdb applying MiXCR to the 5' RACE reads. In the table there are about 34,000 distinct CDR3 sequences, 7.7% of which are singletons. Sample: PBMCs or a T cell subset sorted from them (not recorded which). Receptors originate from a man aged 18 to 29 who had mild COVID-19 (a few samples of this study predate the infection). Cell type and time point are not known.

The genes are TRBV12-3 or TRBV12-4 and TRBJ2-3; D is possibly TRBD1 (6 bases). This CDR3 region has 13 residues. Deletions cut 4 bases from V and 8 bases from J, with 13 bases between. As DNA, the CDR3 is TGTGCCAGCAGTTACGGGTCACAGGGTACGCAGTATTTT. This codes for CASSYGSQGTQYF.

This clonotype is medium-sized within its sample. The chain employs TRBV2 and TRBJ2-5; tentatively, D is TRBD2 (5 bases). CDR1 and CDR2 (germline): SNHLY, FYNNEI. The CDR3 runs 13 residues. The V and J ends lost 3 bases and 5 bases respectively, with 10 bases between them. CDR3 coding DNA: TGTGCCAGCAGTGAGAGTCCGGGGGAGACCCAGTACTTC. Translated, it gives CASSESPGETQYF.

Worth noting for this clonotype: A much larger clonotype is one base distant, so this may be a read error. This rearrangement joins TRBV12-3 or TRBV12-4 to TRBJ2-2, with D perhaps TRBD2 (6 bases). The V end lost 5 bases, the J end lost 4 bases, and 14 bases lay between the germline ends. The CDR3 runs to 15 residues. The CDR3: CASSGPGRTTGELFF. In DNA form, the CDR3 reads TGTGCCAGCAGTGGACCCGGGAGAACCACCGGGGAGCTGTTTTTT.

This clonotype has ten or more counts. This chain connects TRBV5-1 to TRBJ2-7; weak D call: TRBD1 (5 bases). This CDR3 region has 15 residues. Trimming pared 2 bases from V and 0 bases from J, leaving 12 bases between. Germline values: CDR1 SGHRS, CDR2 YFSETQ. The CDR3 protein is CASSFKGRTSYEQYV. CDR3 in DNA: TGCGCCAGCAGCTTTAAGGGGCGAACCTCCTACGAGCAGTACGTC.

This clonotype has a handful of counts. The chain uses TRBV5-4 and TRBJ1-2; 8 bases map to TRBD1. V lost 7 bases to trimming and J lost 1 base; unmatched junction nucleotides: 6. In germline, CDR1 is SGHNT, CDR2 YYREEE (reference sequence). This CDR3 has 14 amino acids. The CDR3 spells CASLRDRSNYGYTF. The CDR3 region has the DNA TGTGCCAGCCTCCGGGACAGGAGTAACTATGGCTACACCTTC.

The J gene is TRBJ2-5, the V gene TRBV4-3; 12 positions match TRBD2. V shed 1 base and J 1 base; nucleotides not matched to a gene: 4. Germline V lookup: CDR1 LGHNA, CDR2 YSLEER. The CDR3 spans 17 residues. CDR3 residues: CASSQVPSGGAQETQYF. CDR3 nucleotide sequence: TGCGCCAGCAGCCAAGTTCCTAGCGGGGGGGCCCAAGAGACCCAGTACTTC.

In this sample, this clonotype turned up many times. The chain has TRBV5-1 and TRBJ2-1; 10 bases line up with TRBD1. The CDR3 extends over 16 amino acids. The V gene's germline CDR1 is SGHRS and CDR2 YFSETQ. J was trimmed by 7 bases and V by 0 bases; bases with no gene match: 7. The DNA of the CDR3 is TGCGCCAGCAGCTTGGCCGGGGGACAGGGGATTAATGAGCAGTTCTTC. Amino acids: CASSLAGGQGINEQFF. Full variable domain (remainder filled in from reference TRBV5-1 and TRBJ2-1): KAGVTQTPRYLIKTRGQQVTLSCSPISGHRSVSWYQQTPGQGLQFLFEYFSETQRNKGNFPGRFSGRQFSNSRSEMNVSTLELGDSALYLCASSLAGGQGINEQFFGPGTRLTVL.

This clonotype was seen repeatedly, ten times or more. The V and J genes are TRBV6-4 and TRBJ1-2; D is uncertain. CDR1 MRHNA and CDR2 SNTAGT come from the germline V gene. Trimming pared 6 bases from V and 4 bases from J, leaving 9 bases between. This CDR3 comprises 12 residues. Here the CDR3 reads CASRHLTYGYTF. The CDR3 DNA follows: TGTGCCAGCAGACACCTGACCTATGGCTACACCTTC.

This clonotype appeared a few times. The chain is built from TRBV7-2 and TRBJ1-2, with D uncertain. V lost 8 bases and J 8 bases, leaving 18 bases between the germline ends. Germline CDR1 is SGHTA and CDR2 is FQGNSA. The CDR3 spans 13 residues. The chain's CDR3 is CASCPYEAWGYTF. Here the CDR3 DNA reads TGTGCCAGCTGCCCGTATGAGGCTTGGGGCTACACCTTC. The variable domain in full, completed from reference TRBV7-2 and TRBJ1-2, reads GAGVSQSPSNKVTEKGKDVELRCDPISGHTALYWYRQSLGQGLEFLIYFQGNSAPDKSGLPSDRFSAERTGGSVSTLTIQRTQQEDSAVYLCASCPYEAWGYTFGSGTRLTVV.

This clonotype was seen ten or more times. The rearrangement joins TRBV15 to TRBJ2-3; TRBD1 aligns across 7 bases. Germline V gene data show CDR1 as LNHNV and CDR2 as YYDKDF (reference sequence). The ends lost 4 bases at V and 2 bases at J; junction bases unmatched: 6. The CDR3 is made up of 15 amino acids. CDR3 sequence reads: CATSIQGSPTDTQYF. For the CDR3, the DNA is TGTGCCACCAGCATACAGGGGAGCCCCACAGATACGCAGTATTTT.

This clonotype occurred many times. A much larger clone is a single base away; this may be a read error. The chain couples TRBV6-2 or TRBV6-3 to TRBJ2-2; D unresolved. This CDR3 region has 13 residues. Germline V gives CDR1 MNHEY, CDR2 SVGEGT. Trimming took off 0 bases at V and 1 base at J, with 0 bases between the two ends. CDR3 coding DNA: TGTGCCAGCAGTTACTCGAACACCGGGGAGCTGTTTTTT. Protein sequence: CASSYSNTGELFF.

The table lists this clonotype with many counts. CDR3 sequence: CASSPQGMNTEAFF. The CDR3, as DNA: TGTGCCAGCAGCCCGCAAGGAATGAACACTGAAGCTTTCTTT. V gene TRBV7-6 combines with J gene TRBJ1-1; no clear D. Looked up from germline, CDR1 is SGHVS and CDR2 is FNYEAQ. The CDR3 extends over 14 amino acids. V lost 5 bases to trimming and J lost 0 bases, with 10 bases between them.

This clonotype was seen at least ten times. The chain links TRBV5-1 to TRBJ2-1; D is unresolved. This CDR3 contains 16 residues. The V gene lost 0 bases and the J gene lost 6 bases, with 16 bases spanning the gap. In germline, CDR1 is SGHRS, CDR2 YFSETQ. This CDR3 is CASSLAFNQGANEQFF. CDR3 DNA sequence: TGCGCCAGCAGCTTGGCGTTTAACCAAGGAGCCAATGAGCAGTTCTTC.

This clonotype was found many times. In DNA, the CDR3 is TGTGCCAGCAGCGCCCGTGGTGTGAGTCAGCCCCAGCATTTT. Translating it yields CASSARGVSQPQHF. The chain has TRBV9 and TRBJ1-5; D is ambiguous. This CDR3 is built from 14 residues. V dropped 3 bases and J dropped 6 bases, with 13 bases sitting between them. Germline lookup yields CDR1 SGDLS and CDR2 YYNGEE.

This clonotype was seen a handful of times. The chain is built from TRBV3-1 and TRBJ1-2; D gene ambiguous. The length of the CDR3 is 13 residues. The ends were cut back, 4 bases at V and 4 bases at J, with 10 bases in the middle. CDR1 is LGHDT and CDR2 is YNNKEL in the germline V gene (reference sequence). The CDR3 sequence: CASSLGRAYGYTF. CDR3 sequence (DNA): TGTGCCAGCAGCCTAGGGAGGGCCTATGGCTACACCTTC.

This clonotype was detected many times. This chain uses TRBV7-3 with TRBJ1-1; no reliable D call. CDR3 length: 13 amino acids. The germline V gene has CDR1 SGHTA and CDR2 FQGTGA. V dropped 3 bases and J dropped 4 bases, with 9 bases sitting between them. The CDR3 is CASSLTRSTEAFF. CDR3 in DNA: TGTGCCAGCAGCTTGACGAGGTCCACTGAAGCTTTCTTT.

This clonotype turned up a few times. This chain connects TRBV6-1 to TRBJ2-1; TRBD2 matches 12 bases. V trimming: 8 bases; J trimming: 0 bases; junction bases outside the gene matches: 2. CDR3 length: 15 amino acids. Germline V lookup: CDR1 MNHNS, CDR2 SASEGT. CDR3: CASLAGGSSYNEQFF. The CDR3, as DNA: TGTGCCAGCCTAGCGGGGGGGAGCTCCTACAATGAGCAGTTCTTC.